The 29 T cell receptor beta chains below were found in one sample sequenced in a study of cytomegalovirus exposure and HLA in healthy donors. Primers for the PCR totalled 60 Vbeta and 13 Jbeta. Repertoires were generated with immunoSEQ multiplex PCR, while TCRdb's copy carries only in-frame clones and drops some. The sample has 90,000 to 100,000 clones; around 80% are singletons. Sample: PBMCs. The receptor set was obtained from a woman aged 60-70 years in good health and CMV-seronegative.

CDR3 DNA: TGTGCCAGCTCACCACGTACAGGGAATAGCAATCAGCCCCAGCATTTT. Translation: CASSPRTGNSNQPQHF. This chain links TRBV18 with TRBJ1-5; D might be TRBD1 (6 bases). Germline V CDR1 and CDR2: KGHSH, LQKENI. V lost 1 base, J lost 0 bases, and 10 bases lay in between. The length of the CDR3 is 16 residues.

The chain is built from TRBV5-1 and TRBJ2-1; 8 bases match TRBD2. V was pared by 2 bases and J by 6 bases, with 13 bases of the junction left unmatched. Germline assignment: CDR1 SGHRS and CDR2 YFSETQ. The CDR3 has 17 residues. The CDR3 reads CASSFLAGSGKGNEQFF. DNA of the CDR3: TGCGCCAGCAGCTTCTTAGCGGGGTCCGGAAAAGGCAATGAGCAGTTCTTC.

This clone was counted once. The rearrangement links TRBV6-6 to TRBJ1-5, with 9 bases matching TRBD1. The CDR3 totals 16 residues. The V segment lost 4 bases and the J segment 4 bases; nucleotides outside the gene matches: 8. Germline V gene lookup returns CDR1 MNHNY and CDR2 SVGAGI (reference sequence). The CDR3 loop is CASSSGTGLINQPQHF. The CDR3 DNA follows: TGTGCCAGCAGTTCAGGGACAGGGCTTATAAATCAGCCCCAGCATTTT.

This chain joins TRBV5-1 and TRBJ2-5, with 14 bases aligning to TRBD2. Germline V gives CDR1 SGHRS, CDR2 YFSETQ. This CDR3 has 16 amino acids. Trimming took 2 bases from V and 4 from J; bases not matched to a gene: 4. The CDR3, as DNA: TGCGCCAGCAGCTTAGGACTAGCGGGGGGCTTAGAGACCCAGTACTTC. Amino acids: CASSLGLAGGLETQYF.

This clone was detected a few times. J is TRBJ2-7 and V is TRBV6-1; possibly TRBD2 for D (7 bases). Trimming stripped 1 base from V and 3 bases from J, with 16 bases between. Germline V lookup: CDR1 MNHNS, CDR2 SASEGT. The CDR3 is 16 amino acids. DNA of the CDR3: TGTGCCAGCAGTGAAGTGGGGGTTAGGGGGGGCTACGAGCAGTACTTC. It is translated as CASSEVGVRGGYEQYF.

The chain links TRBV2 to TRBJ2-5, with TRBD2 matching over 8 bases. The germline V gene has CDR1 SNHLY and CDR2 FYNNEI. The CDR3 spans 17 residues. Losses at the gene ends were 3 bases for V and 1 base for J; bases not matched to a gene: 10. The CDR3: CASSDSPQREGQETQYF. In nucleotides, the CDR3 is TGTGCCAGCAGTGATTCACCCCAACGGGAGGGCCAAGAGACCCAGTACTTC.

The rearrangement uses TRBV5-6 and TRBJ2-7; the match to TRBD1 covers 7 bases. V trimming: 4 bases; J trimming: 4 bases; junction bases outside the gene matches: 8. Germline V gene sequence: CDR1 SGHDT, CDR2 YYEEEE. CDR3 length equals 14 residues. The DNA of the CDR3 is TGTGCCAGCAGCCGAACCGGGACAGCTTACGAGCAGTACTTC. It is translated as CASSRTGTAYEQYF.

The rearrangement uses TRBV28 and TRBJ2-1; 11 nucleotides match TRBD2. J was trimmed by 9 bases and V by 5 bases; bases with no gene match: 9. CDR1 and CDR2 (germline): MDHEN, SYDVKM. CDR3 length equals 15 residues. The CDR3 protein is CASSPAVAGGSEQFF. For the CDR3, the DNA is TGTGCCAGCAGTCCGGCTGTAGCGGGGGGGAGTGAGCAGTTCTTC.

The chain has TRBV2 and TRBJ1-1, with D perhaps matching TRBD1 (6 bases). Deletions cut 11 bases from V and 3 bases from J, with 19 bases between. From germline, CDR1 is SNHLY and CDR2 FYNNEI. The CDR3 contains 14 residues. CDR3: CAGPGGLKDTEAFF. CDR3 bases: TGTGCCGGGCCGGGGGGGCTTAAAGACACTGAAGCTTTCTTT.

The CDR3 bases are TGTGCCACCAGCAGAGATTACGGACATGAAGCTTTCTTT. Its protein product is CATSRDYGHEAFF. V and J are TRBV15 and TRBJ1-1; D is perhaps TRBD1 (5 bases). Germline V gene lookup returns CDR1 LNHNV and CDR2 YYDKDF (reference sequence). V was trimmed by 0 bases and J by 7 bases, leaving 9 bases between them. The CDR3 spans 13 residues.

In this sample, this clone turned up a few times. The genes are TRBV15 and TRBJ1-2; 9 bases fit TRBD1. This CDR3 region has 15 residues. CDR1 is LNHNV and CDR2 is YYDKDF in the germline V gene (reference sequence). With 6 bases clipped from V and 2 bases from J, the junction kept 7 bases outside the gene matches. In DNA form, the CDR3 reads TGTGCCACCAGAGCAGGGACAGGGACCAACTATGGCTACACCTTC. Its protein is CATRAGTGTNYGYTF.

This clone was seen a single time. The chain is built from TRBV5-6 and TRBJ1-3, with 9 bases fitting TRBD1. Per the germline V gene, CDR1 is SGHDT and CDR2 is YYEEEE. V lost 4 bases to trimming and J lost 8 bases; unmatched junction nucleotides: 4. The length of the CDR3 is 13 residues. CDR3 nucleotides: TGTGCCAGCAGCCAGACAGGGGGGGACACCATATATTTT. Translated: CASSQTGGDTIYF. Together with reference TRBV5-6 and TRBJ1-3, the CDR3 gives the full variable domain: DAGVTQSPTHLIKTRGQQVTLRCSPKSGHDTVSWYQQALGQGPQFIFQYYEEEERQRGNFPDRFSGHQFPNYSSELNVNALLLGDSALYLCASSQTGGDTIYFGEGSWLTVV.

V gene TRBV7-2 combines with J gene TRBJ1-1; the D gene is possibly TRBD1 (5 bases). The CDR3 covers 14 residues. Germline V gene data show CDR1 as SGHTA and CDR2 as FQGNSA. Trimming shortened V by 6 bases and J by 0 bases, and 11 bases separated the two germline ends. The DNA for the CDR3 is TGTGCCAGCAGAAGGGGCGAATTGAACACTGAAGCTTTCTTT. Encoded protein: CASRRGELNTEAFF.

The chain joins TRBV30 to TRBJ1-2; weak D call: TRBD1 (6 bases). Trimming shortened V by 7 bases and J by 6 bases, and 24 bases separated the two germline ends. Germline CDR1 reads GTSNPN; CDR2 reads SVGIG (reference sequence). This CDR3 has 15 amino acids. The CDR3 reads CASLAGTGKIDGYTF. DNA of the CDR3: TGTGCCTCACTGGCAGGCACAGGGAAAATTGATGGCTACACCTTC.

This clone showed up just a few times. CDR3 sequence (DNA): TGTGCCAGCAGCGGGTCACAGGGGAGAGATACGCAGTATTTT. This encodes CASSGSQGRDTQYF. The J gene is TRBJ2-3, the V gene TRBV9, with 7 bases aligning to TRBD1. The CDR3 runs 14 residues. V lost 3 bases to trimming and J lost 5 bases; unmatched junction nucleotides: 6. Germline-derived CDR1 and CDR2 are SGDLS and YYNGEE.

The chain links TRBV6-5 to TRBJ2-1; 9 nucleotides match TRBD2. The CDR3 covers 15 residues. Germline CDR1 is MNHEY and CDR2 is SVGAGI. Losses at the gene ends were 6 bases for V and 4 bases for J; bases not matched to a gene: 7. CDR3 bases: TGTGCCAGCAGGGTAGCGGGAGCGGGATACAATGAGCAGTTCTTC. This codes for CASRVAGAGYNEQFF.

The gene calls are TRBV6-1 and TRBJ2-7; no clear D. The CDR3 extends over 14 amino acids. Germline CDR1 MNHNS, CDR2 SASEGT. Trimming left V 7 bases short and J 0 bases short, with 13 bases between. The CDR3 DNA follows: TGTGCCAGCACCCCCGGCGGTAGCTCCTACGAGCAGTACTTC. The encoded protein is CASTPGGSSYEQYF.

The J gene is TRBJ2-7, the V gene TRBV5-4; 10 nucleotides match TRBD2. V gave up 4 bases and J gave up 6 bases; unmatched junction bases: 7. Germline CDR1 is SGHNT and CDR2 is YYREEE (reference sequence). The CDR3 covers 14 residues. CDR3 sequence (DNA): TGTGCCAGCAGCAGGCAGGTAGCGGGAGGCGAGCAGTACTTC. This gives the protein CASSRQVAGGEQYF.

The J gene is TRBJ2-7, the V gene TRBV23-1; TRBD1 aligns across 7 bases. TRBV23-1 is an ORF for which the function is uncertain. This CDR3 spans 15 amino acids. With V trimmed by 9 bases and J by 1 base, 12 bases remained unmatched. The CDR3 here is CASPLTGKLSYEQYF. CDR3 bases: TGCGCCAGTCCCCTGACAGGGAAACTTTCCTACGAGCAGTACTTC.

The count of this clone is one. CDR3 sequence reads: CASSVDRVGGSPLHF. The CDR3 bases are TGTGCCAGCAGCGTCGACAGGGTTGGGGGTTCACCCCTCCACTTT. The V and J genes are TRBV11-2 and TRBJ1-6; 7 bases match TRBD1. CDR3 length equals 15 residues. Per germline, CDR1 SGHAT and CDR2 FQNNGV. J lost 9 bases, V lost 5 bases, and 10 bases had no gene match.

The genes are TRBV6-5 and TRBJ2-3; the D gene is possibly TRBD2 (5 bases). The germline V gene has CDR1 MNHEY and CDR2 SVGAGI. The length of the CDR3 is 14 residues. V shed 2 bases and J shed 3 bases, with 9 bases lying between them. The CDR3, as DNA: TGTGCCAGCAGTTACGATTGGGAGACAGATACGCAGTATTTT. Translated: CASSYDWETDTQYF.

The CDR3 here is CASSLGQPNQPQHF. The CDR3 nucleotides read TGTGCCAGCAGCTTAGGACAGCCCAATCAGCCCCAGCATTTT. This chain links TRBV7-8 with TRBJ1-5, with D possibly TRBD1 on 5 matching bases. Per germline, CDR1 SGHVS and CDR2 FQNEAQ. The CDR3 extends over 14 amino acids. Deletions cut 1 base from V and 3 bases from J, with 7 bases between.

The chain carries TRBV2 and TRBJ2-1; tentative D call: TRBD1 (6 bases). The ends were cut back, 6 bases at V and 5 bases at J, with 11 bases in the middle. Germline V CDR1 and CDR2: SNHLY, FYNNEI. CDR3 size: 13 residues. The CDR3 bases are TGTGCCAGCAGCCGGGACACAAACAATGAGCAGTTCTTC. Translated, it gives CASSRDTNNEQFF. Full variable domain (outside the CDR3, taken from reference TRBV2 and TRBJ2-1): EPEVTQTPSHQVTQMGQEVILRCVPISNHLYFYWYRQILGQKVEFLVSFYNNEISEKSEIFDDQFSVERPDGSNFTLKIRSTKLEDSAMYFCASSRDTNNEQFFGPGTRLTVL.

V usage is TRBV15 and J usage is TRBJ2-2, with 9 bases that match TRBD1. CDR1 and CDR2 from the germline V gene are LNHNV and YYDKDF (reference sequence). With V trimmed by 1 base and J by 8 bases, 2 bases remained unmatched. The length of the CDR3 is 14 residues. The CDR3: CATSRGQGVGELFF. Here the CDR3 DNA reads TGTGCCACCAGCAGAGGACAGGGGGTAGGGGAGCTGTTTTTT.

This chain links TRBV27 with TRBJ1-5; no firm D call. Trimming removed 0 bases at V and 3 bases at J, with 9 bases between. The CDR3 runs 15 residues. Germline CDR1 is MNHEY and CDR2 is SMNVEV (reference sequence). CDR3: CASSLSGRNNQPQHF. The CDR3 DNA reads as TGTGCCAGCAGTTTATCGGGCCGGAACAATCAGCCCCAGCATTTT.

This clone was counted only a few times. The V call is TRBV7-2, the J call TRBJ2-2; TRBD2 might be the D (5 bases). CDR3 length: 14 amino acids. The V gene's germline CDR1 is SGHTA and CDR2 FQGNSA. The germline V and J ends were trimmed by 5 bases and 4 bases, with 11 bases remaining between them. For the CDR3, the DNA is TGTGCCAGCAGCCCCTTCGGGGTCACCGGGGAGCTGTTTTTT. This gives the protein CASSPFGVTGELFF.

The chain links TRBV19 to TRBJ1-4, with unresolved D. The CDR3 consists of 13 residues. Germline V gives CDR1 LNHDA, CDR2 SQIVND (reference sequence). The V end was cut by 4 bases, the J end by 8 bases, with 11 bases between. CDR3 DNA sequence: TGTGCCAGTAGTACAGTCGCAAAGGAAAAACTGTTTTTT. It translates to CASSTVAKEKLFF.

The rearrangement uses TRBV27 and TRBJ2-7, with D perhaps TRBD1 (6 bases). This CDR3 has 13 residues. With 3 bases removed from V and 3 bases from J, the gap between germline ends came to 9 bases. Germline V CDR1 and CDR2: MNHEY, SMNVEV (reference sequence). As DNA, the CDR3 is TGTGCCAGCAGTTTTGGACAGTACTACGAGCAGTACTTC. Residues: CASSFGQYYEQYF.

The rearrangement links TRBV7-8 to TRBJ1-2, with D tentatively TRBD1 (5 bases). CDR1 and CDR2 (germline): SGHVS, FQNEAQ. Trimming shortened V by 4 bases and J by 5 bases, and 32 bases separated the two germline ends. This CDR3 contains 20 residues. CDR3: CASSYPPLRGHPLIGYGYTF. DNA of the CDR3: TGTGCCAGCAGCTATCCGCCCTTACGCGGACATCCCCTTATAGGGTATGGCTACACCTTC.